What follows are 31 T cell receptor beta chains derived from one specimen sequenced in a study of shared clonotypes between healthy human individuals. Profiling relied on immunoSEQ multiplex PCR, and the TCRdb table lists in-frame clones only, not all of them. The sample includes 2,500,000 or so clones, roughly 93% of them seen just once. Sequenced input: naive CD4+ T cells from PBMCs. Regarding subset: CD45RA+ positively selected. The receptor source for this set is a man between 18 and 29 years old in good health. Some clones in this sample may be carry-over from other donors' samples.

This chain uses TRBV9 with TRBJ2-2, with a tentative D call TRBD1 (5 bases). The length of the CDR3 is 16 residues. The germline CDR1 and CDR2 sequences are SGDLS and YYNGEE. V lost 0 bases, J lost 4 bases, and 13 bases lay in between. The CDR3 DNA is TGTGCCAGCAGCGTAGAGGGGATGGTTAGCACCGGGGAGCTGTTTTTT. This encodes CASSVEGMVSTGELFF.

About this clone: Distinct nucleotide sequences in the sample also encode this CDR3. This chain joins TRBV28 and TRBJ1-5; 11 nucleotides line up with TRBD1. Germline trimming cut 9 bases from V and 3 bases from J; bases unmatched to any gene: 7. CDR1 and CDR2 from the germline V gene are MDHEN and SYDVKM. CDR3 length: 15 residues. The CDR3, as DNA: TGTGCCAGTTCCGGGACAGGGGGTCTCAATCAGCCCCAGCATTTT. This gives the protein CASSGTGGLNQPQHF. The full variable domain, completed using reference TRBV28 and TRBJ1-5, is DVKVTQSSRYLVKRTGEKVFLECVQDMDHENMFWYRQDPGLGLRLIYFSYDVKMKEKGDIPEGYSVSREKKERFSLILESASTNQTSMYLCASSGTGGLNQPQHFGDGTRLSIL.

This clone was recorded only once. This chain joins TRBV7-9 and TRBJ1-3, with D perhaps TRBD1 (6 bases). The CDR3 runs to 15 residues. Looked up from germline, CDR1 is SEHNR and CDR2 is FQNEAQ (reference sequence). Trimming took off 4 bases at V and 0 bases at J, with 10 bases between the two ends. The CDR3 DNA is TGTGCCAGCAGCTGGGGGGGCAGCTCTGGAAACACCATATATTTT. This sequence encodes CASSWGGSSGNTIYF.

The rearrangement uses TRBV6-5 and TRBJ1-1; the D is unclear. The CDR3 is 16 residues long. The V and J ends lost 4 bases and 0 bases respectively, with 15 bases between them. Germline V gene data show CDR1 as MNHEY and CDR2 as SVGAGI. CDR3 coding DNA: TGTGCCAGCAGTTCCATGATGGGAGAGGTGAACACTGAAGCTTTCTTT. Translation: CASSSMMGEVNTEAFF.

The chain recombines TRBV7-2 with TRBJ2-3, with D perhaps TRBD1 or TRBD2 (5 bases each). Trimming removed 5 bases at V and 2 bases at J, with 17 bases between. The CDR3 loop spans 16 amino acids. Germline CDR1 is SGHTA and CDR2 is FQGNSA. The CDR3 DNA is TGTGCCAGCAGCCCAACCCGGGACCCCTACACAGATACGCAGTATTTT. Encoded protein: CASSPTRDPYTDTQYF.

The chain employs TRBV6-5 and TRBJ2-5; 7 bases align to TRBD1. V gave up 0 bases and J gave up 7 bases; unmatched junction bases: 5. Germline V CDR1 and CDR2: MNHEY, SVGAGI. This CDR3 is built from 14 residues. CDR3 nucleotides: TGTGCCAGCAGTTACTCCAGACAGGGTGGGACCCAGTACTTC. It is translated as CASSYSRQGGTQYF.

The rearrangement links TRBV5-6 to TRBJ1-4; possible D gene TRBD1, 6 bases. Trimming stripped 1 base from V and 1 base from J, with 11 bases between. Per the germline V gene, CDR1 is SGHDT and CDR2 is YYEEEE. This CDR3 region has 16 residues. The CDR3 sequence is CASSLLGGETNEKLFF. In DNA form, the CDR3 reads TGTGCCAGCAGCTTGTTAGGGGGGGAAACTAATGAAAAACTGTTTTTT.

This clone was seen only once. The chain is built from TRBV19 and TRBJ2-7; unclear D gene. With 4 bases removed from V and 4 bases from J, the gap between germline ends came to 8 bases. This CDR3 spans 12 amino acids. The germline gives CDR1 LNHDA, CDR2 SQIVND (reference sequence). CDR3 sequence: CASSRDPYEQYF. The CDR3 nucleotides are TGTGCCAGTAGTAGAGACCCATACGAGCAGTACTTC.

The genes are TRBV28 and TRBJ2-5, with D hard to call. The DNA matches TRBJ2-7 better at its end, which makes the J call doubtful. The CDR3 is 11 amino acids. Germline CDR1 reads MDHEN; CDR2 reads SYDVKM. CDR3 protein: CASSLVGEQYF. The DNA of the CDR3 is TGTGCCAGCAGTTTGGTCGGCGAGCAGTACTTC.

The J gene is TRBJ1-1, the V gene TRBV6-1; D gene unclear. This CDR3 is 13 amino acids long. Per the germline V gene, CDR1 is MNHNS and CDR2 is SASEGT. V lost 2 bases, J lost 6 bases, and 10 bases lay in between. The chain's CDR3 is CASSELLVAEAFF. CDR3 bases: TGTGCCAGCAGTGAACTTCTGGTGGCTGAAGCTTTCTTT.

J is TRBJ2-7 and V is TRBV7-6, with D possibly called TRBD1 or TRBD2 (5 bases each). CDR1 and CDR2 (germline): SGHVS, FNYEAQ. V was clipped by 1 base and J by 5 bases, with 6 bases between them. The CDR3 length is 12 residues. As DNA, the CDR3 is TGTGCCAGCAGCTTAGGAGGGGACGAGCAGTACTTC. This codes for CASSLGGDEQYF.

This clone was recorded once. The chain joins TRBV5-4 to TRBJ1-3; 12 nucleotides agree with TRBD1. Unmatched junction bases numbered 4, after V lost 3 bases and J lost 6 bases. This CDR3 has 15 amino acids. Germline CDR1 reads SGHNT; CDR2 reads YYREEE (reference sequence). This CDR3 is CASSSGTGGSNTIYF. The CDR3 nucleotides read TGTGCCAGCAGCTCCGGGACAGGGGGCTCAAACACCATATATTTT.

The chain uses TRBV4-3 and TRBJ2-1, with D uncertain. Trimming took 0 bases from V and 6 from J, leaving 12 bases between them. CDR1 is LGHNA and CDR2 is YSLEER in the germline V gene. The CDR3 consists of 15 residues. The CDR3 here is CASSQEVRALNEQFF. The CDR3 coding sequence is TGCGCCAGCAGCCAAGAGGTACGGGCCCTCAATGAGCAGTTCTTC.

V and J are TRBV5-1 and TRBJ2-1; 10 bases line up with TRBD2. The V segment lost 6 bases and the J segment 8 bases; nucleotides outside the gene matches: 8. The germline CDR1 and CDR2 sequences are SGHRS and YFSETQ. This CDR3 spans 14 amino acids. CDR3 nucleotide sequence: TGCGCCAGCACTATGGCTAGCGGGAGCTATGAGCAGTTCTTC. This translates into CASTMASGSYEQFF.

Note on this clone: The sample carries other DNA sequences with the same CDR3. The CDR3 reads CASSLVGTGELFF. CDR3 DNA sequence: TGTGCCAGCAGTTTAGTCGGCACCGGGGAGCTGTTTTTT. The V and J genes are TRBV28 and TRBJ2-2; D remains unclear. V was trimmed by 2 bases and J by 4 bases, leaving 5 bases between them. Germline assignment: CDR1 MDHEN and CDR2 SYDVKM. This CDR3 contains 13 residues.

The chain employs TRBV11-2 and TRBJ1-5; D gene unclear. Germline CDR1 is SGHAT and CDR2 is FQNNGV. This CDR3 comprises 13 residues. The V gene lost 1 base and the J gene lost 4 bases, with 5 bases spanning the gap. CDR3 amino acids: CASSLAFNQPQHF. CDR3 nucleotide sequence: TGTGCCAGCAGCTTAGCCTTTAATCAGCCCCAGCATTTT.

This clone showed up just once. The J gene is TRBJ2-1, the V gene TRBV18, with D possibly being TRBD2 (6 bases). Trimming took 5 bases from V and 6 from J, leaving 14 bases between them. The CDR3 runs 14 residues. Germline V lookup: CDR1 KGHSH, CDR2 LQKENI. Here the CDR3 reads CASSSGTLLNEQFF. The CDR3 nucleotides are TGTGCCAGCTCATCTGGGACTCTCCTCAATGAGCAGTTCTTC. Full variable domain (missing parts from reference TRBV18 and TRBJ2-1): NAGVMQNPRHLVRRRGQEARLRCSPMKGHSHVYWYRQLPEEGLKFMVYLQKENIIDESGMPKERFSAEFPKEGPSILRIQQVVRGDSAAYFCASSSGTLLNEQFFGPGTRLTVL.

Note on this clone: This same CDR3 is encoded by further DNA sequences in the sample. This rearrangement joins TRBV9 to TRBJ2-1; D might be TRBD1 or TRBD2, each matching 6 bases. V lost 0 bases and J lost 1, with 11 bases in between. The CDR3 is 16 residues long. Germline V gene sequence: CDR1 SGDLS, CDR2 YYNGEE. The CDR3 sequence is CASSVVGGRSYNEQFF. In nucleotides, the CDR3 is TGTGCCAGCAGCGTAGTAGGGGGGCGATCCTACAATGAGCAGTTCTTC.

On this clone: Other DNA variants within this sample encode the same CDR3. The V call is TRBV18, the J call TRBJ2-7, with D uncertain. The V end was cut by 3 bases, the J end by 2 bases, with 8 bases between. The CDR3 runs to 13 residues. Germline CDR1 KGHSH, CDR2 LQKENI. The CDR3 spells CASSPDTTYEQYF. CDR3 DNA: TGTGCCAGCTCACCTGACACTACCTACGAGCAGTACTTC.

The chain carries TRBV4-2 and TRBJ2-2; 12 nucleotides line up with TRBD2. The CDR3 is 17 amino acids. Germline loops: CDR1 LGHNA, CDR2 YNFKEQ. Losses at the gene ends were 3 bases for V and 5 bases for J; bases not matched to a gene: 7. The CDR3 DNA is TGTGCCAGCAGCCATTCTCCCGGGACTAGCGGGACCGGGGAGCTGTTTTTT. As protein: CASSHSPGTSGTGELFF.

V is TRBV5-1 and J is TRBJ1-2; 11 bases map to TRBD1. J gave up 3 bases and V 4 bases, and 5 bases lay outside the gene matches. The CDR3 is 15 amino acids. CDR1 and CDR2 from the germline V gene are SGHRS and YFSETQ. This CDR3 is CASSTGQGADYGYTF. The CDR3 region has the DNA TGCGCCAGCAGCACCGGACAGGGGGCGGACTATGGCTACACCTTC.

The chain uses TRBV9 and TRBJ1-1; D gene ambiguous. Trimming pared 4 bases from V and 3 bases from J, leaving 16 bases between. Germline CDR1 reads SGDLS; CDR2 reads YYNGEE. The length of the CDR3 is 15 residues. CDR3 protein: CASSQTSGMDTEAFF. CDR3 nucleotide sequence: TGTGCCAGCAGCCAAACCTCCGGGATGGACACTGAAGCTTTCTTT.

The CDR3 bases are TGTGCCAGCAGCGTAACGGTGGGGGCCTACAATGAGCAGTTCTTC. Translated, it gives CASSVTVGAYNEQFF. This rearrangement joins TRBV9 to TRBJ2-1, with D perhaps TRBD1 or TRBD2 (5 bases each). There are 15 residues in the CDR3. V was shortened by 1 base and J by 2 bases, with 10 bases between the two germline ends. Germline loops: CDR1 SGDLS, CDR2 YYNGEE.

This clone was found once. The J gene is TRBJ1-2, the V gene TRBV10-2; no clear D gene. The V gene's germline CDR1 is WSHSY and CDR2 SAAADI. The V end lost 0 bases, the J end lost 6 bases, and 14 bases lay between the germline ends. The CDR3 covers 15 residues. CDR3 residues: CASSESTLRVNGYTF. The CDR3 nucleotides read TGCGCCAGCAGTGAGTCGACATTAAGGGTTAATGGCTACACCTTC.

J is TRBJ2-5 and V is TRBV7-9, with 10 bases matching TRBD2. The end of the DNA fits TRBJ2-7 better, so the J call may be wrong. The CDR3 runs 14 residues. CDR1 and CDR2 from the germline V gene are SEHNR and FQNEAQ (reference sequence). This CDR3 reads CASSRAGGPIEQYF. The CDR3 DNA follows: TGTGCCAGCAGCCGAGCGGGAGGGCCCATCGAGCAGTACTTC.

This chain connects TRBV5-5 to TRBJ1-2; 9 nucleotides align to TRBD1. The germline V gene encodes CDR1 SGHKS and CDR2 YYEKEE (reference sequence). V lost 2 bases, J lost 4 bases, and 6 bases stayed unmatched. The CDR3 covers 15 residues. This chain's CDR3 is CASSLQGAGSYGYTF. The CDR3 DNA reads TGTGCCAGCAGCTTACAGGGGGCTGGTAGCTATGGCTACACCTTC.

This chain connects TRBV11-2 to TRBJ2-7; 7 bases line up with TRBD2. J gave up 2 bases and V 5 bases, and 9 bases lay outside the gene matches. The V gene's germline CDR1 is SGHAT and CDR2 FQNNGV. The CDR3 spans 15 residues. DNA of the CDR3: TGTGCCAGCAGCCCCACAAGCGGGATAGCCTACGAGCAGTACTTC. Translating gives CASSPTSGIAYEQYF.

This chain links TRBV27 with TRBJ2-7; the match to TRBD1 covers 7 bases. The CDR3 spans 16 residues. Germline CDR1 reads MNHEY; CDR2 reads SMNVEV (reference sequence). J lost 0 bases, V lost 3 bases, and 8 bases had no gene match. The CDR3 sequence: CASSFGTAGISYEQYF. In DNA form, the CDR3 reads TGTGCCAGCAGTTTCGGGACAGCTGGGATCTCCTACGAGCAGTACTTC.

The chain combines TRBV10-3 with TRBJ2-3; D might be TRBD2 (6 bases). Trimming stripped 3 bases from V and 0 bases from J, with 16 bases between. This CDR3 is built from 17 residues. Per the germline V gene, CDR1 is ENHRY and CDR2 is SYGVKD. CDR3 in DNA: TGTGCCATCAGTGACCCGAGGCGGGGACTTAGCACAGATACGCAGTATTTT. Protein sequence: CAISDPRRGLSTDTQYF.

V usage is TRBV4-1 and J usage is TRBJ2-3; 12 bases fit TRBD2. This CDR3 contains 17 residues. Germline V lookup: CDR1 MGHRA, CDR2 YSYEKL. Losses at the gene ends were 1 base for V and 4 bases for J; bases not matched to a gene: 6. The CDR3 DNA reads as TGCGCCAGCAGCCAAGCCCTAGCGGGAGGGATTCCAGATACGCAGTATTTT. Encoded protein: CASSQALAGGIPDTQYF.

Of note for this clone: The sample contains more than one DNA sequence encoding this CDR3. V is TRBV15 and J is TRBJ1-5; D gene unclear. V lost 0 bases and J lost 6, with 3 bases in between. From germline, CDR1 is LNHNV and CDR2 YYDKDF (reference sequence). The length of the CDR3 is 12 residues. CDR3 coding DNA: TGTGCCACCAGCAGAGATGCTCAGCCCCAGCATTTT. This sequence encodes CATSRDAQPQHF.